The entry below gives a single T cell receptor beta chain sequence along with its context. The germline CDR1 and CDR2 sequences are SQVTM and ANQGSEA. The CDR3 sequence is 13 residues long. The junction had 7 bases not matched to a gene; V was cut back by 4 bases and J by 9 bases. This sample was included in a study of blood T cell repertoires in COVID-19. Overall study: There were acute and convalescent COVID-19 samples, and they came from the United States, Italy and Spain. Sources were T cells, B-cell-depleted T cells, or PBMCs; the material itself was cDNA or gDNA.

Original processing notes: Reference gene primer amplification gave estimated nucleated cell counts. Measured with immunoSEQ multiplex PCR; TCRdb has only the in-frame clones, and not every one. V and J calls and clone size follow that table, whereas D and trimming were derived from the DNA. Seen here are 150,000 to 200,000 clones, roughly 88% observed once, and the top ten hold more than 8%. This receptor was taken from a woman over 75 with acute or convalescent COVID-19. Input material: peripheral blood. V and J are TRBV29-1 and TRBJ2-5; TRBD2 matches at 11 bases. CDR3 coding DNA: TGCAGCGTTGGGCTAGCGGGAGGCCGGGCCCAGTACTTC. This codes for CSVGLAGGRAQYF. The full variable domain, with the rest looked up from reference TRBV29-1 and TRBJ2-5, is SAVISQKPSRDICQRGTSLTIQCQVDSQVTMMFWYRQQPGQSLTLIATANQGSEATYESGFVIDKFPISRPNLTFSTLTVSNMSPEDSSIYLCSVGLAGGRAQYFGPGTRLLVL.